The next 21 T cell receptor beta chains were all read from a single sample in a study of OX40 agonist ivuxolimab in advanced cancers. The protocol was immunoSEQ multiplex PCR, while the TCRdb copy is restricted to in-frame clones and leaves out a portion. Here the sample spans more than 55,000 clones, 88% being singletons. The sample was CD4+ or CD8+ T cells sorted from blood, taken in a trial of the OX40 agonist ivuxolimab. The source of these receptors is an adult with an advanced solid tumor such as melanoma, head and neck, liver or kidney cancer.

This clone was recorded once. The chain is built from TRBV13 and TRBJ2-7; no reliable D call. The CDR3 contains 12 residues. The germline V gene encodes CDR1 PRHDT and CDR2 FYEKMQ (reference sequence). V was shortened by 0 bases and J by 2 bases, with 2 bases between the two germline ends. This CDR3 reads CASSLGAYEQYF. CDR3 in DNA: TGTGCCAGCAGCTTAGGGGCCTACGAGCAGTACTTC. The full variable domain, completed using reference TRBV13 and TRBJ2-7, is AAGVIQSPRHLIKEKRETATLKCYPIPRHDTVYWYQQGPGQDPQFLISFYEKMQSDKGSIPDRFSAQQFSDYHSELNMSSLELGDSALYFCASSLGAYEQYFGPGTRLTVT.

The chain employs TRBV7-2 and TRBJ1-5, with TRBD1 as a possible D gene (5 bases). This CDR3 spans 14 amino acids. Trimming stripped 3 bases from V and 4 bases from J, with 10 bases between. Germline CDR1 reads SGHTA; CDR2 reads FQGNSA. In nucleotides, the CDR3 is TGTGCCAGCAGCTTGCAGGACACAAATCAGCCCCAGCATTTT. Residues: CASSLQDTNQPQHF.

The chain links TRBV27 to TRBJ2-7, with unresolved D. This CDR3 has 14 amino acids. Germline lookup yields CDR1 MNHEY and CDR2 SMNVEV (reference sequence). The V end was cut by 4 bases, the J end by 3 bases, with 13 bases between. CDR3 loop: CASSSPLRHYEQYF. The CDR3 coding sequence is TGTGCCAGCAGTTCACCTTTGAGGCACTACGAGCAGTACTTC.

Regarding this clone: At the DNA level, this CDR3 is encoded by other sequences in the same sample as well. The gene calls are TRBV28 and TRBJ2-7; TRBD2 agrees at 10 bases. Germline V gene sequence: CDR1 MDHEN, CDR2 SYDVKM. The CDR3 consists of 17 residues. Germline trimming cut 0 bases from V and 0 bases from J; bases unmatched to any gene: 5. The CDR3 sequence: CASSLWLAGASSYEQYF. CDR3 coding DNA: TGTGCCAGCAGTTTATGGCTAGCGGGGGCAAGCTCCTACGAGCAGTACTTC.

V is TRBV2 and J is TRBJ1-5; D unclear. Trimming pared 8 bases from V and 1 base from J, leaving 15 bases between. The germline V gene encodes CDR1 SNHLY and CDR2 FYNNEI. The CDR3 has 15 amino acids. CDR3: CASGILPESNQPQHF. CDR3 nucleotides: TGTGCCAGCGGTATTCTCCCAGAAAGCAATCAGCCCCAGCATTTT.

The chain links TRBV5-1 to TRBJ2-1; maybe TRBD1 (6 bases). Trimming removed 3 bases from V and 5 bases from J, with 18 bases in between. Germline lookup yields CDR1 SGHRS and CDR2 YFSETQ. The CDR3 length is 16 residues. This chain's CDR3 is CASSSGHLKGDNEQFF. The CDR3 coding sequence is TGCGCCAGCAGCTCGGGACACCTCAAAGGGGACAATGAGCAGTTCTTC.

J is TRBJ2-3 and V is TRBV10-3; TRBD1 agrees at 7 bases. Per the germline V gene, CDR1 is ENHRY and CDR2 is SYGVKD. The CDR3 contains 14 residues. V was clipped by 5 bases and J by 1 base; unmatched bases: 3. The CDR3 region is CAISPGTGTDTQYF. For the CDR3, the DNA is TGTGCCATCAGTCCCGGGACAGGCACAGATACGCAGTATTTT.

The chain carries TRBV7-2 and TRBJ2-1; 7 bases fit TRBD1. The CDR3 is 14 residues long. V lost 5 bases, J lost 3 bases, and 4 bases stayed unmatched. CDR1 is SGHTA, CDR2 FQGNSA, per germline. CDR3 nucleotides: TGTGCCAGCAGCGTCCGGGACAGCTACAATGAGCAGTTCTTC. Residues: CASSVRDSYNEQFF.

The V call is TRBV12-5, the J call TRBJ2-7; 7 bases align to TRBD2. Germline CDR1 LGHNT, CDR2 FRNRAP. V shed 9 bases and J 3 bases; nucleotides not matched to a gene: 20. The CDR3 sequence is 17 residues long. The CDR3: CARVGGDPGLTLYEQYF. The CDR3 DNA is TGTGCTAGGGTTGGGGGGGACCCGGGACTGACCCTCTACGAGCAGTACTTC.

The V gene is TRBV28, the J gene TRBJ1-6; the match to TRBD1 covers 9 bases. J lost 7 bases, V lost 3 bases, and 10 bases had no gene match. Germline lookup yields CDR1 MDHEN and CDR2 SYDVKM. CDR3 length: 17 amino acids. CDR3 amino acids: CASSFRGQGNINSPLHF. CDR3 bases: TGTGCCAGCAGTTTTAGAGGACAGGGGAATATAAATTCACCCCTCCACTTT.

This clone was seen more than once but under ten times. Sequence at one end of the junction differs from germline and may be a read error. CDR3: CSAEVPGLDTIYF. In DNA form, the CDR3 reads TGCAGCGCTGAAGTGCCAGGGCTGGACACCATATATTTT. This sequence joins TRBV29-1 and TRBJ1-3; a possible D gene is TRBD1 (5 bases). This CDR3 has 13 amino acids. Germline values: CDR1 SQVTM, CDR2 ANQGSEA.

CDR3 sequence reads: CASSVGPAFGTGGRNEQYF. In DNA, the CDR3 is TGTGCCAGCAGCGTAGGGCCAGCCTTCGGGACAGGGGGTAGGAACGAGCAGTACTTC. V usage is TRBV9 and J usage is TRBJ2-7; the match to TRBD1 covers 11 bases. Trimming removed 0 bases from V and 5 bases from J; junction bases left unmatched: 16. CDR1 is SGDLS and CDR2 is YYNGEE in the germline V gene. This CDR3 has 19 amino acids.

The V call is TRBV12-5, the J call TRBJ1-2; D unclear. CDR3 size: 14 residues. V lost 7 bases to trimming and J lost 0 bases, with 12 bases between them. Germline CDR1 is LGHNT and CDR2 is FRNRAP. For the CDR3, the DNA is TGTGCTAGTGCCCCTGAGCTAGCTAACTATGGCTACACCTTC. Translated, it gives CASAPELANYGYTF.

The chain joins TRBV18 to TRBJ1-1, with a tentative D call TRBD1 (6 bases). The germline V gene has CDR1 KGHSH and CDR2 LQKENI. Trimming cost V 2 bases and J 4 bases, with 26 bases left between them. This CDR3 contains 19 residues. CDR3 DNA: TGTGCCAGCTCACCAAAACCGGTACAGGGAGGGGGTAAAGGCACTGAAGCTTTCTTT. This sequence encodes CASSPKPVQGGGKGTEAFF.

The gene calls are TRBV9 and TRBJ2-3; D remains unclear. The V and J ends lost 4 bases and 4 bases respectively, with 10 bases between them. CDR3 length: 13 amino acids. Germline V lookup: CDR1 SGDLS, CDR2 YYNGEE. Here the CDR3 DNA reads TGTGCCAGCAGCAAAGACCCCGCAGATACGCAGTATTTT. This gives the protein CASSKDPADTQYF.

The J gene is TRBJ2-1, the V gene TRBV5-1; TRBD2 matches at 7 bases. Germline lookup yields CDR1 SGHRS and CDR2 YFSETQ. This CDR3 has 13 residues. The junction had 2 bases not matched to a gene; V was cut back by 0 bases and J by 8 bases. The CDR3: CASSLEAGDEQFF. The CDR3 DNA reads as TGCGCCAGCAGCTTGGAGGCGGGGGATGAGCAGTTCTTC.

The chain combines TRBV29-1 with TRBJ2-7, with D possibly being TRBD1 or TRBD2 (6 bases each). The CDR3 sequence is 12 residues long. The germline V and J ends were trimmed by 6 bases and 2 bases, with 11 bases remaining between them. Germline CDR1 is SQVTM and CDR2 is ANQGSEA. The CDR3 DNA sequence: TGCAGCGTCAGAGGGGGGCCCTACGAGCAGTACTTC. This translates into CSVRGGPYEQYF.

V usage is TRBV7-6 and J usage is TRBJ2-3; D is unclear. Germline assignment: CDR1 SGHVS and CDR2 FNYEAQ. Trimming took 8 bases from V and 2 from J, leaving 20 bases between them. This CDR3 contains 16 residues. The CDR3 loop reads CASYKQPDGFTDTQYF. DNA for the CDR3: TGTGCCAGCTACAAACAACCGGACGGATTCACAGATACGCAGTATTTT.

Concerning this clone itself: Its ends do not fully match the called genes, so a read error is possible. Different DNA sequences within this sample yield the same CDR3. This chain links TRBV20-1 with TRBJ1-1; D not resolved. This CDR3 spans 10 amino acids. The germline V gene encodes CDR1 DFQATT and CDR2 SNEGSKA (reference sequence). The DNA for the CDR3 is TGCAGTGCTAGAATCCATGAAGCCTTCTTT. This sequence encodes CSARIHEAFF.

The chain recombines TRBV7-9 with TRBJ2-6, with 7 bases that match TRBD1. V shed 7 bases and J 0 bases; nucleotides not matched to a gene: 15. This CDR3 has 19 residues. The germline CDR1 and CDR2 sequences are SEHNR and FQNEAQ (reference sequence). Here the CDR3 reads CASTQPPGQKNSGANVLTF. The CDR3, as DNA: TGTGCCAGCACCCAACCTCCGGGACAGAAGAACTCTGGGGCCAACGTCCTGACTTTC.

J is TRBJ2-2 and V is TRBV5-1; D perhaps matches TRBD2 (6 bases). Germline loops: CDR1 SGHRS, CDR2 YFSETQ. The V end lost 0 bases, the J end lost 7 bases, and 13 bases lay between the germline ends. The CDR3 contains 15 residues. The CDR3 DNA reads TGCGCCAGCAGCTTGGAGTTAGCGGCTGACGGGGAGCTGTTTTTT. Protein: CASSLELAADGELFF.